The 5 T cell receptor beta chains below all came from one sample that was sequenced in a study of CD8 T cells in Susac syndrome. RNA in amounts of about 0.5 to 1 ug was reverse transcribed with random hexamers. TCRdb passed the immunoSEQ multiplex PCR reads through MiXCR, listing each CDR3 protein once. The table records roughly 150,000 distinct CDR3 sequences, approximately 96% of them present only once. The sequenced sample consisted of CD4+ T cells from PBMCs. These receptors were taken from a human donor with Susac syndrome.

The genes are TRBV20-1 and TRBJ2-1; TRBD2 agrees at 13 bases. Germline lookup yields CDR1 DFQATT and CDR2 SNEGSKA (reference sequence). V lost 4 bases to trimming and J lost 9 bases; unmatched junction nucleotides: 6. The CDR3 is 14 residues long. CDR3 region: CSAKGLAGEVEQFF. DNA for the CDR3: TGCAGTGCTAAAGGACTAGCGGGAGAGGTTGAGCAGTTCTTC.

This clonotype has only one observation. The chain uses TRBV12-3 or TRBV12-4 and TRBJ1-2; no definite D call. V was clipped by 5 bases and J by 2 bases, with 9 bases between them. The length of the CDR3 is 13 residues. The CDR3 DNA sequence: TGTGCCAGCAGTAAAAGGGAAAACTATGGCTACACCTTC. It encodes CASSKRENYGYTF.

This chain links TRBV12-3 or TRBV12-4 with TRBJ1-1, with unresolved D. The V end was cut by 6 bases, the J end by 0 bases, with 14 bases between. The CDR3 runs to 15 residues. The CDR3 spells CASRPSTELNTEAFF. The CDR3 nucleotides read TGTGCCAGCAGACCGTCGACGGAATTGAACACTGAAGCTTTCTTT.

The chain has TRBV7-9 and TRBJ1-2; 9 nucleotides align to TRBD1. After removal of 4 bases from V and 6 bases from J, the junction contained 15 bases not matched to a gene. CDR3 length: 17 amino acids. Germline CDR1 is SEHNR and CDR2 is FQNEAQ (reference sequence). CDR3 region: CASSYMFSGQGGDGYTF. The CDR3, as DNA: TGTGCCAGCAGCTACATGTTCTCGGGACAGGGAGGTGATGGCTACACCTTC.

CDR3 residues: CASSVGVGGRTDTQYF. The CDR3 coding sequence is TGTGCCAGCAGCGTAGGGGTCGGGGGGAGAACAGATACGCAGTATTTT. The J gene is TRBJ2-3, the V gene TRBV9; TRBD2 matches 7 bases. The CDR3 is 16 amino acids. V dropped 0 bases and J dropped 3; count of bases not matched to a gene: 7. Germline values: CDR1 SGDLS, CDR2 YYNGEE.